This record covers a single T cell receptor (beta chain). What it recognizes is unknown. Germline V gives CDR1 SEHNR, CDR2 FQNEAQ (reference sequence). There are 12 residues in the CDR3. The V end was cut by 5 bases, the J end by 4 bases, with 8 bases between. TCRdb re-called the reads through MiXCR, storing one row per CDR3 protein. The data contain around 750,000 distinct CDR3 sequences, around a third of them singletons. The data were taken from a study of T cell repertoires in cytomegalovirus infection. Study-wide context: Public TCR beta signatures provided an indication of both CMV infection and a matching HLA type.

The receptor comes from a human donor in good health (CMV status not recorded). Some clones in this sample may be carry-over from other donors' samples. The input for sequencing was cultured CD8+ T cells from PBMCs, taken from culture after CMV antigen stimulation. The genes are TRBV7-9 and TRBJ1-2, with no clear D. The chain's CDR3 is CASSASFYGYTF. The CDR3 DNA sequence: TGTGCCAGCAGCGCGAGTTTCTATGGCTACACCTTC.